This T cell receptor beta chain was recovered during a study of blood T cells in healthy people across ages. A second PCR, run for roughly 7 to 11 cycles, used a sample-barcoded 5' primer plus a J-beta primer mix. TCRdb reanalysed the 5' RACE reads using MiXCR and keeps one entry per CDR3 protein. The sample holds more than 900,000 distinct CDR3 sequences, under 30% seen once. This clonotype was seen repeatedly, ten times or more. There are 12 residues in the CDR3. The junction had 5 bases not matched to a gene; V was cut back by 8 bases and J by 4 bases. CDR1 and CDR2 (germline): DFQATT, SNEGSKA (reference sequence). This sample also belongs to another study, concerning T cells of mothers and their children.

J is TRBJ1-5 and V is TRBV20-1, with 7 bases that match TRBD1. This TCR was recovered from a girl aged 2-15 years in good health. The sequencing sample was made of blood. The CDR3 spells CSRSRGNQPQHF. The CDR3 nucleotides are TGCAGTAGGAGCAGGGGGAATCAGCCCCAGCATTTT.